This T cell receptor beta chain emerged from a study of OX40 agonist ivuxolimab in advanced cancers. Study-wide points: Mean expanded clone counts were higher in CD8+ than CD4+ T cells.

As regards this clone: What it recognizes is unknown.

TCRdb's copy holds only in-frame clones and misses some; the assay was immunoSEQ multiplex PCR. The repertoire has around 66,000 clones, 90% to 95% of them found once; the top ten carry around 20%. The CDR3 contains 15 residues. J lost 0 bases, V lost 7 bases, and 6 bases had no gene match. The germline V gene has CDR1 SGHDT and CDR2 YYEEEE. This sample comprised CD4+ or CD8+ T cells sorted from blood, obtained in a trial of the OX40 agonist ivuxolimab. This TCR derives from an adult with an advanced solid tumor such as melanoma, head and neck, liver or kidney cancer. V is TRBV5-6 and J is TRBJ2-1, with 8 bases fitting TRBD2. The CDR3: CASGPGGSSYNEQFF. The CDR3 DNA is TGTGCCAGCGGCCCGGGGGGGAGCTCCTACAATGAGCAGTTCTTC.